This T cell receptor beta chain derives from a study of shared clonotypes between healthy human individuals. Whole-study context: Contributing individuals were a couple of females and a few males aged 18 to 49.

Sequencing used immunoSEQ multiplex PCR; TCRdb keeps in-frame clones, though not all of them. The sample contains roughly 1.4 million clones, 97% to 99% of which appear only once. Broader study findings: Naive subsets generally had larger estimated richness than memory subsets. The expectation was that sequencing depth would affect clonotype sharing among donors.

The CDR3 loop spans 11 amino acids. V gave up 6 bases and J gave up 8 bases, with 8 bases separating them. Germline V lookup: CDR1 MNHEY, CDR2 SVGAGI. Notes on this clone: Antigen unknown.

The material sequenced was naive CD4+ T cells sorted from blood. Sample subset: CD45RA+ positively selected. The receptor comes from a man aged 30 to 45 in good health. This chain joins TRBV6-5 and TRBJ2-1; D gene uncertain. CDR3 sequence reads: CASSLVDEQFF. As DNA, the CDR3 is TGTGCCAGCAGCTTAGTCGATGAGCAGTTCTTC.